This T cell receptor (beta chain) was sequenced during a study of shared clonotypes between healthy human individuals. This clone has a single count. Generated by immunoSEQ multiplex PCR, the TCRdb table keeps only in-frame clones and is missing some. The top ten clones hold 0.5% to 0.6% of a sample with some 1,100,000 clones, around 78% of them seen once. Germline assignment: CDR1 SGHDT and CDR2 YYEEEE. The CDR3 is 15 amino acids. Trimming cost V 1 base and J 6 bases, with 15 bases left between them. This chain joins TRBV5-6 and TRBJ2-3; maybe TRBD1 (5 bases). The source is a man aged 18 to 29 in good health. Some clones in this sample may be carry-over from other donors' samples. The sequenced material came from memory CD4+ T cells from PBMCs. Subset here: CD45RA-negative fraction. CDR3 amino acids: CASSLTGRLSDTQYF. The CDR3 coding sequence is TGTGCCAGCAGCTTGACAGGCCGCCTATCTGATACGCAGTATTTT.